Following are 10 T cell receptor beta chains from one sample sequenced in a study of technical replicates of blood from several donors. Repertoires were generated with immunoSEQ multiplex PCR, while TCRdb's copy carries only in-frame clones and drops some. The data hold tens of thousands of clones, with 91% observed a single time. The specimen was T cells isolated from PBMCs. The origin of the receptors is a human donor in good health. Some clones in this sample may be carry-over from other donors' samples.

Concerning this clone: A read error may account for a junction end that differs from germline. V gene TRBV5-1 combines with J gene TRBJ2-7, with 9 bases fitting TRBD2. Germline CDR1 and CDR2: SGHRS and YFSETQ. CDR3 size: 13 residues. The CDR3 spells CASSLEWGREGNF. The CDR3 bases are TGCGCCAGCAGCTTGGAGTGGGGGCGGGAGGGAAACTTC.

The rearrangement links TRBV2 to TRBJ1-2, with TRBD1 identical over 7 bases. The V and J ends lost 4 bases and 5 bases, in that order; junction bases with no gene match: 10. CDR3 size: 15 residues. Germline V CDR1 and CDR2: SNHLY, FYNNEI. CDR3 loop: CASSGQGWARYGYTF. As DNA, the CDR3 is TGTGCCAGCAGTGGACAGGGTTGGGCCCGTTATGGCTACACCTTC.

The chain uses TRBV6-5 and TRBJ2-2; possible D gene TRBD2, 5 bases. Germline V gene lookup returns CDR1 MNHEY and CDR2 SVGAGI. V was pared by 6 bases and J by 6 bases, with 14 bases between. The CDR3 has 14 residues. CDR3 DNA sequence: TGTGCCAGCAGAACTAGAGGGAGCTCCGGGGAGCTGTTTTTT. Its protein is CASRTRGSSGELFF.

The chain carries TRBV4-1 and TRBJ2-7; the D gene is possibly TRBD1 (5 bases). CDR1 and CDR2 from the germline V gene are MGHRA and YSYEKL. This CDR3 is built from 15 residues. Trimming left V 1 base short and J 2 bases short, with 12 bases between. This CDR3 reads CASSQGRVTAYEQYF. CDR3 nucleotides: TGCGCCAGCAGCCAAGGACGGGTGACAGCCTACGAGCAGTACTTC.

The V call is TRBV7-3, the J call TRBJ1-6; a weak D match, TRBD1 (6 bases). The CDR3 runs to 15 residues. The germline V gene encodes CDR1 SGHTA and CDR2 FQGTGA. V gave up 5 bases and J gave up 9 bases, with 17 bases separating them. CDR3 DNA sequence: TGTGCCAGCAGCGCACAGGGAGATCGGTCTTCACCCCTCCACTTT. This translates into CASSAQGDRSSPLHF. Full variable domain (outside the CDR3, taken from reference TRBV7-3 and TRBJ1-6): GAGVSQTPSNKVTEKGKYVELRCDPISGHTALYWYRQSLGQGPEFLIYFQGTGAADDSGLPNDRFFAVRPEGSVSTLKIQRTERGDSAVYLCASSAQGDRSSPLHFGNGTRLTVT.

The chain links TRBV6-5 to TRBJ2-7, with TRBD2 identical over 10 bases. The CDR3 totals 15 residues. Germline V gene data show CDR1 as MNHEY and CDR2 as SVGAGI. Trimming took 6 bases from V and 5 from J; bases not matched to a gene: 10. CDR3 region: CASRARTSGTHEQYF. The CDR3 DNA follows: TGTGCCAGCAGGGCCCGAACTAGCGGGACCCACGAGCAGTACTTC.

The chain joins TRBV2 to TRBJ2-1, with D perhaps TRBD2 (5 bases). Trimming removed 8 bases from V and 6 bases from J, with 11 bases in between. The germline CDR1 and CDR2 sequences are SNHLY and FYNNEI. This CDR3 is 12 amino acids long. For the CDR3, the DNA is TGTGCCAGCGGCCAAACTAGCAATGAGCAGTTCTTC. This sequence encodes CASGQTSNEQFF. Full variable domain (outside the CDR3, taken from reference TRBV2 and TRBJ2-1): EPEVTQTPSHQVTQMGQEVILRCVPISNHLYFYWYRQILGQKVEFLVSFYNNEISEKSEIFDDQFSVERPDGSNFTLKIRSTKLEDSAMYFCASGQTSNEQFFGPGTRLTVL.

The chain uses TRBV5-4 and TRBJ1-2; TRBD1 might be the D (5 bases). The germline V gene has CDR1 SGHNT and CDR2 YYREEE (reference sequence). Trimming removed 3 bases at V and 4 bases at J, with 13 bases between. This CDR3 is built from 14 residues. The DNA of the CDR3 is TGTGCCAGCAGCTCCCAGGGACTTGGCTATGGCTACACCTTC. Its translation: CASSSQGLGYGYTF.

This chain connects TRBV7-9 to TRBJ2-1; perhaps TRBD2 as D (7 bases). The CDR3 has 17 residues. Germline values: CDR1 SEHNR, CDR2 FQNEAQ (reference sequence). Trimming pared 5 bases from V and 7 bases from J, leaving 24 bases between. The CDR3 DNA reads TGTGCCAGCAGCCGTGCCGTGGGGGCGGGAGTTGAGAATGAGCAGTTCTTC. Protein sequence: CASSRAVGAGVENEQFF.

This sequence joins TRBV11-2 and TRBJ1-3; D might be TRBD1 (6 bases). The germline CDR1 and CDR2 sequences are SGHAT and FQNNGV. The V and J ends lost 3 bases and 0 bases respectively, with 9 bases between them. This CDR3 region has 15 residues. CDR3 DNA sequence: TGTGCCAGCAGCTTCTTGACAGGCTCTGGAAACACCATATATTTT. Its translation: CASSFLTGSGNTIYF.